The 7 T cell receptor beta chains presented below share a single source sample, sequenced in a study of blood T cell repertoires in COVID-19. The data were produced by immunoSEQ multiplex PCR, yet TCRdb's version contains in-frame clones alone and is incomplete. Here the sample spans hundreds of thousands of clones, approximately 91% being singletons. The source material was peripheral blood. The receptors derive from a woman between 70 and 85 years old with COVID-19, enrolled during active disease.

This sequence joins TRBV30 and TRBJ1-3, with 9 bases fitting TRBD1. Germline CDR1 is GTSNPN and CDR2 is SVGIG (reference sequence). The CDR3 is 15 amino acids. J lost 4 bases, V lost 1 base, and 5 bases had no gene match. The CDR3 spells CAWSGYRGLGNTIYF. The CDR3 DNA sequence: TGTGCCTGGAGTGGGTACAGGGGGCTCGGAAACACCATATATTTT.

J is TRBJ2-1 and V is TRBV10-1, with TRBD2 identical over 11 bases. The germline V gene encodes CDR1 WNHNN and CDR2 SYGVQD (reference sequence). The CDR3 contains 16 residues. Trimming removed 6 bases from V and 0 bases from J; junction bases left unmatched: 4. The DNA of the CDR3 is TGCGCCAGCAGCCCTGGACTAGCGGGCTCCTACAATGAGCAGTTCTTC. Its protein product is CASSPGLAGSYNEQFF.

The rearrangement joins TRBV24-1 to TRBJ1-5; possibly TRBD1 for D (5 bases). From germline, CDR1 is KGHDR and CDR2 SFDVKD. The length of the CDR3 is 14 residues. V lost 5 bases and J lost 1, with 8 bases in between. In DNA, the CDR3 is TGTGCCACCAGTGTCCGGGGGAGCAATCAGCCCCAGCATTTT. Residues: CATSVRGSNQPQHF.

V gene TRBV9 combines with J gene TRBJ1-6; D ambiguous. V dropped 0 bases and J dropped 4 bases, with 20 bases sitting between them. CDR3 length: 19 amino acids. Germline CDR1 and CDR2: SGDLS and YYNGEE. This chain's CDR3 is CASSVGEGNKVAYNSPLHF. CDR3 coding DNA: TGTGCCAGCAGCGTAGGAGAGGGCAATAAAGTAGCTTATAATTCACCCCTCCACTTT.

This clone showed up just a few times. The CDR3 is CASSSGGPQHF. The CDR3 DNA is TGTGCCAGCAGCTCGGGGGGGCCCCAGCATTTT. The chain couples TRBV6-2 or TRBV6-3 to TRBJ1-5; TRBD1 is a possible D gene (5 bases). This CDR3 spans 11 amino acids. Germline V gene data show CDR1 as MNHEY and CDR2 as SVGEGT. V dropped 6 bases and J dropped 9 bases, with 9 bases sitting between them.

The chain links TRBV2 to TRBJ2-7; D possibly corresponds to TRBD1 (6 bases). V gave up 9 bases and J gave up 1 base, with 10 bases separating them. CDR1 is SNHLY and CDR2 is FYNNEI in the germline V gene. This CDR3 spans 12 amino acids. Here the CDR3 DNA reads TGTGCCAGTAGGGGGATTTCCTACGAGCAGTACTTC. It specifies CASRGISYEQYF.

The rearrangement joins TRBV6-1 to TRBJ2-1; the match to TRBD2 covers 10 bases. The J segment lost 6 bases and the V segment lost 0 bases, leaving 8 bases of the junction unmatched. This CDR3 is 17 amino acids long. CDR1 MNHNS and CDR2 SASEGT come from the germline V gene. The CDR3 sequence: CASSEAQWASGGNEQFF. The CDR3 region has the DNA TGTGCCAGCAGTGAAGCGCAATGGGCTAGCGGGGGCAATGAGCAGTTCTTC.